These 14 T cell receptor beta chains share one sample of origin, sequenced in a study of immune evolution from preneoplasia to lung adenocarcinoma. Libraries were prepared by immunoSEQ multiplex PCR; TCRdb keeps only in-frame clonotypes and omits some of them. Altogether under 45,000 clones are present, around 79% being singletons, with the ten largest covering around 5.1%. Input material: FFPE invasive lung adenocarcinoma tissue. The source is a person in their sixties with lung adenocarcinoma.

The chain couples TRBV7-9 to TRBJ2-2; TRBD2 aligns across 14 bases. The trim removed 5 bases at V and 6 bases at J, leaving 5 bases unmatched. Germline V gene data show CDR1 as SEHNR and CDR2 as FQNEAQ (reference sequence). The CDR3 is 16 amino acids. The CDR3 DNA reads as TGTGCCAGCAGCGCGGGACTAGCGGGAGCGTCCGGGGAGCTGTTTTTT. Protein sequence: CASSAGLAGASGELFF.

This chain joins TRBV7-9 and TRBJ2-7, with 7 positions matching TRBD2. J lost 5 bases, V lost 0 bases, and 10 bases had no gene match. Germline V gives CDR1 SEHNR, CDR2 FQNEAQ (reference sequence). The CDR3 spans 16 residues. The CDR3 loop reads CASSLAQYAGVDEQYF. DNA for the CDR3: TGTGCCAGCAGCTTAGCTCAGTATGCGGGAGTCGACGAGCAGTACTTC.

This chain joins TRBV30 and TRBJ2-7, with a tentative D call TRBD2 (5 bases). The CDR3 loop spans 13 amino acids. The V and J ends lost 3 bases and 8 bases respectively, with 17 bases between them. Germline loops: CDR1 GTSNPN, CDR2 SVGIG (reference sequence). CDR3 sequence: CAWRPLEVSKQYF. The DNA of the CDR3 is TGTGCCTGGAGGCCGCTGGAGGTTTCGAAGCAGTACTTC.

The chain employs TRBV19 and TRBJ2-1; D is perhaps TRBD1 or TRBD2 (5 bases each). The CDR3 consists of 13 residues. Germline assignment: CDR1 LNHDA and CDR2 SQIVND (reference sequence). With 3 bases removed from V and 9 bases from J, the gap between germline ends came to 12 bases. Here the CDR3 DNA reads TGTGCCAGTAGTATGCACGGGGCTCCTGAGCAGTTCTTC. Its protein is CASSMHGAPEQFF.

This clone was counted a single time. The chain recombines TRBV19 with TRBJ2-1, with D perhaps matching TRBD2 (6 bases). This CDR3 contains 19 residues. V was clipped by 4 bases and J by 0 bases, with 22 bases between them. CDR1 and CDR2 (germline): LNHDA, SQIVND (reference sequence). CDR3 coding DNA: TGTGCCAGTAGTAGGAGGGGATTTGGGAGTCTGGGCTCCTACAATGAGCAGTTCTTC. Its translation: CASSRRGFGSLGSYNEQFF.

The J gene is TRBJ1-5, the V gene TRBV7-9, with 8 bases identical to TRBD1. The CDR3 has 16 amino acids. Per germline, CDR1 SEHNR and CDR2 FQNEAQ (reference sequence). V was pared by 1 base and J by 0 bases, with 2 bases of the junction left unmatched. Here the CDR3 reads CASSLGTGSSNQPQHF. The DNA for the CDR3 is TGTGCCAGCAGCTTAGGGACAGGGAGTAGCAATCAGCCCCAGCATTTT.

This clone has just one count. J is TRBJ1-1 and V is TRBV9; 7 bases line up with TRBD1. The CDR3 sequence is 15 residues long. V shed 5 bases and J 4 bases; nucleotides not matched to a gene: 11. CDR1 is SGDLS, CDR2 YYNGEE, per germline. CDR3 coding DNA: TGTGCCAGCAGTCAAGTCAGGGGGATCGGCACTGAAGCTTTCTTT. Translating gives CASSQVRGIGTEAFF. The entire variable domain, with the rest obtained from reference TRBV9 and TRBJ1-1, is as follows: DSGVTQTPKHLITATGQRVTLRCSPRSGDLSVYWYQQSLDQGLQFLIQYYNGEERAKGNILERFSAQQFPDLHSELNLSSLELGDSALYFCASSQVRGIGTEAFFGQGTRLTVV.

This chain joins TRBV5-1 and TRBJ2-5; D perhaps matches TRBD2 (5 bases). This CDR3 is 13 amino acids long. The germline gives CDR1 SGHRS, CDR2 YFSETQ. V lost 4 bases, J lost 5 bases, and 12 bases lay in between. The CDR3 loop is CASSPGSFETQYF. The DNA for the CDR3 is TGCGCCAGCAGCCCGGGAAGTTTCGAGACCCAGTACTTC.

The sample holds one count of this clone. The chain couples TRBV28 to TRBJ1-3; 8 bases fit TRBD1. Germline CDR1 is MDHEN and CDR2 is SYDVKM. The CDR3 contains 15 residues. J was trimmed by 3 bases and V by 5 bases; bases with no gene match: 6. CDR3 sequence: CASSTQGAGGNTIYF. The DNA for the CDR3 is TGTGCCAGCAGTACTCAGGGGGCGGGTGGAAACACCATATATTTT.

The rearrangement joins TRBV5-1 to TRBJ1-5, with D possibly TRBD1 on 5 matching bases. The V and J ends lost 0 bases and 4 bases respectively, with 8 bases between them. This CDR3 contains 14 residues. Germline V gives CDR1 SGHRS, CDR2 YFSETQ. The CDR3 here is CASSLAGGNQPQHF. The CDR3 DNA sequence: TGCGCCAGCAGCTTGGCCGGGGGAAATCAGCCCCAGCATTTT.

J is TRBJ2-7 and V is TRBV9, with D uncertain. Trimming cost V 0 bases and J 9 bases, with 13 bases left between them. CDR3 length equals 13 residues. CDR1 and CDR2 from the germline V gene are SGDLS and YYNGEE. In DNA form, the CDR3 reads TGTGCCAGCAGCGTAGTCCCTGCCTCTTCGCAGTACTTC. Translated, it gives CASSVVPASSQYF.

The J gene is TRBJ2-1, the V gene TRBV10-3; no firm D call. Germline V lookup: CDR1 ENHRY, CDR2 SYGVKD. V was pared by 6 bases and J by 0 bases, with 15 bases between. This CDR3 comprises 16 residues. The CDR3 protein is CAISTEVPNSYNEQFF. As DNA, the CDR3 is TGTGCCATCAGCACAGAGGTCCCTAACTCCTACAATGAGCAGTTCTTC.

J is TRBJ2-3 and V is TRBV7-2, with a possible D match to TRBD2 (6 bases). The CDR3 runs to 14 residues. Per germline, CDR1 SGHTA and CDR2 FQGNSA. The germline V and J ends were trimmed by 4 bases and 4 bases, with 12 bases remaining between them. The CDR3 DNA follows: TGTGCCAGCAGCTCTCGTGCGGGACCAGATACGCAGTATTTT. It encodes CASSSRAGPDTQYF.

A few counts support this clone. V is TRBV2 and J is TRBJ2-7; TRBD1 matches 8 bases. The CDR3 length is 14 residues. The V segment lost 6 bases and the J segment 4 bases; nucleotides outside the gene matches: 8. CDR1 SNHLY and CDR2 FYNNEI come from the germline V gene. CDR3 bases: TGTGCCAGCAGGACAGGGGCCTTGGGGTACGAGCAGTACTTC. This gives the protein CASRTGALGYEQYF.